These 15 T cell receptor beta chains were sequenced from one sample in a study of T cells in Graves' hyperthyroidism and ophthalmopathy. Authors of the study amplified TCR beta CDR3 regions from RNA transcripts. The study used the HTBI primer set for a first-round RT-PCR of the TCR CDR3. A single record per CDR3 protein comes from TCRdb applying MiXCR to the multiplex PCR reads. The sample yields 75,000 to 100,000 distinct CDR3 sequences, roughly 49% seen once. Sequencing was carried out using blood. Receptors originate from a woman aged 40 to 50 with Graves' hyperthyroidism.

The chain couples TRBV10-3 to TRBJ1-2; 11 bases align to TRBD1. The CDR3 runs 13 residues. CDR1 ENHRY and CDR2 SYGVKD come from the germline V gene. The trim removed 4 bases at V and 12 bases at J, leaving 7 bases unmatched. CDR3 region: CAISAPGTGGNTF. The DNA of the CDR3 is TGTGCCATCAGTGCCCCCGGGACAGGGGGTAACACCTTC.

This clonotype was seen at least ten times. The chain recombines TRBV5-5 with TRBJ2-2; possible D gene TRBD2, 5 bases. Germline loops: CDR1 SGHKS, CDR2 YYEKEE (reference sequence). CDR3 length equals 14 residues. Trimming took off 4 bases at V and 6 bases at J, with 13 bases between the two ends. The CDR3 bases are TGTGCCAGCAGCGAGGGCCTGGTCCCCGGGGAGCTGTTTTTT. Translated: CASSEGLVPGELFF.

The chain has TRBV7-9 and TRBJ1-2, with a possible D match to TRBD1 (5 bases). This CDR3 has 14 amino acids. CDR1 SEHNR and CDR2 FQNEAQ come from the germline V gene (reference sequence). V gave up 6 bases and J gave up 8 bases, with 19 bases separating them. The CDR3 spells CASRLGVAQGGYTF. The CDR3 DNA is TGTGCCAGCAGATTGGGGGTGGCGCAGGGAGGCTACACCTTC. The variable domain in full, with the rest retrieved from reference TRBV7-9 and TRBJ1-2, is DTGVSQNPRHKITKRGQNVTFRCDPISEHNRLYWYRQTLGQGPEFLTYFQNEAQLEKSRLLSDRFSAERPKGSFSTLEIQRTEQGDSAMYLCASRLGVAQGGYTFGSGTRLTVV.

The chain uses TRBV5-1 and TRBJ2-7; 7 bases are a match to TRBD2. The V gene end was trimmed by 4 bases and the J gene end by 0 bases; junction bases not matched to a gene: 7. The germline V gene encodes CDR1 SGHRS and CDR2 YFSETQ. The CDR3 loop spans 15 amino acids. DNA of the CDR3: TGCGCCAGCAGCCCCCGGCGGACTAGCTCCTACGAGCAGTACTTC. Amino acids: CASSPRRTSSYEQYF. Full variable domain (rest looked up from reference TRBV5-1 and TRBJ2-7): KAGVTQTPRYLIKTRGQQVTLSCSPISGHRSVSWYQQTPGQGLQFLFEYFSETQRNKGNFPGRFSGRQFSNSRSEMNVSTLELGDSALYLCASSPRRTSSYEQYFGPGTRLTVT.

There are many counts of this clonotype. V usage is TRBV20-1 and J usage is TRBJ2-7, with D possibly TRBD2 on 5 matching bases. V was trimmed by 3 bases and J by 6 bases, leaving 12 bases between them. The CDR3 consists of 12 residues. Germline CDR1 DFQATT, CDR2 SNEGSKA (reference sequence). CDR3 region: CSAREKEVEQYF. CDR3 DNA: TGCAGTGCTAGGGAGAAGGAGGTCGAGCAGTACTTC.

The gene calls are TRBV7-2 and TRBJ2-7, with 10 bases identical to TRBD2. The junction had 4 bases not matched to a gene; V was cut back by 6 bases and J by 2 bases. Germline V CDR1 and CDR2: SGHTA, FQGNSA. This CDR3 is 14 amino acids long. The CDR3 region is CASSPLAGAYEQYF. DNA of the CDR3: TGTGCCAGCAGTCCCCTAGCGGGAGCCTACGAGCAGTACTTC.

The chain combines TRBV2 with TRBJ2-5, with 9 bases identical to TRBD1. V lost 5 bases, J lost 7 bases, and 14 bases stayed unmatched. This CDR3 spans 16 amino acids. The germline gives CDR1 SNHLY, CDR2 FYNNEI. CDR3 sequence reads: CASSPILGQGFRTQYF. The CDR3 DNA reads TGTGCCAGCAGTCCAATCCTGGGACAGGGATTTAGGACCCAGTACTTC.

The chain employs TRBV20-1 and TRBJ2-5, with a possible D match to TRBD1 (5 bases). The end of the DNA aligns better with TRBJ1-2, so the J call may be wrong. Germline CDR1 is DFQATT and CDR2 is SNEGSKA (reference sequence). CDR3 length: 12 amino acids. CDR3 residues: CSARDVGGGYTF. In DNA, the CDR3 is TGCAGTGCTAGAGATGTTGGGGGTGGCTACACCTTC.

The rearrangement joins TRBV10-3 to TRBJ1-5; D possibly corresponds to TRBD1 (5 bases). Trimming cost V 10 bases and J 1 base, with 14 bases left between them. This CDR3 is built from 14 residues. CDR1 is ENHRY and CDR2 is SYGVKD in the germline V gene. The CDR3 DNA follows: TGTGCCACAGAAGCAAGGGGCAGCAATCAGCCCCAGCATTTT. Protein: CATEARGSNQPQHF.

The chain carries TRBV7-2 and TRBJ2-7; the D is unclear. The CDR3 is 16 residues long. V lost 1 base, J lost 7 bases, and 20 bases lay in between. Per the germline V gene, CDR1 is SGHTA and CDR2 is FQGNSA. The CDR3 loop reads CASSLVVSPNTGEQYF. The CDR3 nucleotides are TGTGCCAGCAGCTTAGTGGTTAGCCCGAACACCGGGGAGCAGTACTTC.

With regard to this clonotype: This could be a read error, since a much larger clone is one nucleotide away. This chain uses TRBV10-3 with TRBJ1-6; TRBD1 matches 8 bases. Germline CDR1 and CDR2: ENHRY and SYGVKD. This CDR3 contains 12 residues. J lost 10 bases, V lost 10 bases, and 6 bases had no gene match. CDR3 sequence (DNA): TGTGCCAGTGGACAGGGACAATCACCCCTCCACTTT. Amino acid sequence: CASGQGQSPLHF.

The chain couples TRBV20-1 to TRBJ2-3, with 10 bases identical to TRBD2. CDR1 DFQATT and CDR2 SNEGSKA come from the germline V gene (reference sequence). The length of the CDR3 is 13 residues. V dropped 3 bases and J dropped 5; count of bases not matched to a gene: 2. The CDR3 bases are TGCAGTGCTAGCTTAGCGGGAGGAGATACGCAGTATTTT. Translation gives CSASLAGGDTQYF.

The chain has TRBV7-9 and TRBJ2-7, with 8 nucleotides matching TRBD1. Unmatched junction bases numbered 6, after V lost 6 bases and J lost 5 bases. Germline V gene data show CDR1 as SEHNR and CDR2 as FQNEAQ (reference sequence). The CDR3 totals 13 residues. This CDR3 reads CASRRQGRHEQYF. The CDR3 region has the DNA TGTGCCAGCAGAAGACAGGGGCGCCACGAGCAGTACTTC. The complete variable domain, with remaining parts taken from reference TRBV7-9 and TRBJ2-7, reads DTGVSQNPRHKITKRGQNVTFRCDPISEHNRLYWYRQTLGQGPEFLTYFQNEAQLEKSRLLSDRFSAERPKGSFSTLEIQRTEQGDSAMYLCASRRQGRHEQYFGPGTRLTVT.

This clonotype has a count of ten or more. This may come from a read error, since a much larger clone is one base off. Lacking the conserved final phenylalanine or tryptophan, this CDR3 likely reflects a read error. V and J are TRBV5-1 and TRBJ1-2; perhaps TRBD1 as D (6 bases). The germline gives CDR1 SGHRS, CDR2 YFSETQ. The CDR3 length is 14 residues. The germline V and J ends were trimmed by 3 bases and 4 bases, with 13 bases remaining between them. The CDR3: CASSYRDPAYGYTS. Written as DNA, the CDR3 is TGCGCCAGCAGCTACAGGGATCCGGCCTATGGCTACACCTCC.

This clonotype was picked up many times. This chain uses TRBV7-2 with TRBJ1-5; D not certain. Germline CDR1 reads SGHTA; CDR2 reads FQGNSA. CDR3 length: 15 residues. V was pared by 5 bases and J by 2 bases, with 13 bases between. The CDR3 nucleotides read TGTGCCAGCAGCAAATTCGCGTGGGGCAATCAGCCCCAGCATTTT. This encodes CASSKFAWGNQPQHF.